This T cell receptor (beta chain) was sequenced in a study of cytomegalovirus exposure and HLA in healthy donors. CDR3 size: 14 residues. The study ran its PCR with 60 Vbeta and 13 Jbeta primers. Generated by immunoSEQ multiplex PCR, the TCRdb table keeps only in-frame clones and is missing some. Of around 170,000 clones in the sample, 65% to 90% are singletons; the top ten hold about 5.7%. This TCR came from a man aged 40-50 years in good health and CMV-seropositive. Specimen: PBMCs. V gene TRBV21-1 combines with J gene TRBJ2-7; the DNA was not used to check the table's D call, TRBD2. TRBV21-1 is marked as a pseudogene. This CDR3 is CASSTRDITYEQYF. The CDR3 DNA reads as TGTGCCAGCAGCACCCGGGATATAACCTACGAGCAGTACTTC.